The rows below give T cell receptor beta chains drawn from one sample of a study of OX40 agonist ivuxolimab in advanced cancers. Only in-frame clones appear in the TCRdb table, and some are missing; sequencing was by immunoSEQ multiplex PCR. The table records 55,000 to 80,000 clones, roughly nine tenths of them present only once. The sample was CD4+ or CD8+ T cells sorted from blood, taken in a trial of the OX40 agonist ivuxolimab. These receptors came from an adult with an advanced solid tumor such as melanoma, head and neck, liver or kidney cancer. The CDR3 runs from the conserved cysteine through the conserved F or W. Fields, in order: CDR3 protein, CDR3 DNA, J gene, V gene, D gene, clone size. D genes are given only for firm matches. Clone size appears in some rows only: once, few, many, or a class for an expanded clone.

CDR3 protein: CAWTSGGLSTDTQYF
CDR3 DNA: TGTGCCTGGACTAGCGGGGGCCTTAGCACAGATACGCAGTATTTT
J gene: TRBJ2-3
V gene: TRBV30
D gene: TRBD2
clone size: .

CDR3 protein: CASSIAQETQYF
CDR3 DNA: TGTGCCAGTAGTATAGCTCAAGAGACCCAGTACTTC
J gene: TRBJ2-5
V gene: TRBV19
D gene: .
clone size: .

CDR3 protein: CAMQEGNGYTF
CDR3 DNA: TGTGCCATGCAAGAGGGAAATGGCTACACCTTC
J gene: TRBJ1-2
V gene: TRBV30
D gene: .
clone size: .

CDR3 protein: CATGPEETQYF
CDR3 DNA: TGTGCCACGGGACCGGAAGAGACCCAGTACTTC
J gene: TRBJ2-5
V gene: TRBV6-5
D gene: .
clone size: .

CDR3 protein: CASSMRGSVRELFF
CDR3 DNA: TGTGCCAGCAGCATGCGGGGGAGTGTCCGGGAGCTGTTTTTT
J gene: TRBJ2-2
V gene: TRBV11-1
D gene: TRBD2
clone size: .

CDR3 protein: CASRVGTASTDTQYF
CDR3 DNA: TGCGCCAGCAGGGTCGGGACGGCTAGCACAGATACGCAGTATTTT
J gene: TRBJ2-3
V gene: TRBV5-1
D gene: .
clone size: .

CDR3 protein: CASRRGGVSAEAFF
CDR3 DNA: TGTGCCAGCAGGAGGGGGGGAGTCAGCGCTGAAGCTTTCTTT
J gene: TRBJ1-1
V gene: TRBV6-1
D gene: .
clone size: once

CDR3 protein: CASSPGGTGPYEQYF
CDR3 DNA: TGTGCCAGCAGCCCGGGGGGGACAGGGCCCTACGAGCAGTACTTC
J gene: TRBJ2-7
V gene: TRBV5-4
D gene: .
clone size: .

CDR3 protein: CASSPLDRMSNQPQHF
CDR3 DNA: TGTGCCAGTAGTCCCCTGGACAGGATGAGCAATCAGCCCCAGCATTTT
J gene: TRBJ1-5
V gene: TRBV19
D gene: TRBD1
clone size: .

CDR3 protein: CASSHTGSYNEQFF
CDR3 DNA: TGTGCCAGCAGCCACACAGGGTCCTACAATGAGCAGTTCTTC
J gene: TRBJ2-1
V gene: TRBV11-3
D gene: .
clone size: once

CDR3 protein: CATSRSGSEETQYF
CDR3 DNA: TGTGCCACCAGCCGTAGCGGGAGTGAGGAGACCCAGTACTTC
J gene: TRBJ2-5
V gene: TRBV15
D gene: TRBD2
clone size: .

CDR3 protein: CASSLVEGQPQHF
CDR3 DNA: TGTGCCAGCAGCTTAGTGGAGGGTCAGCCCCAGCATTTT
J gene: TRBJ1-5
V gene: TRBV11-2
D gene: .
clone size: .

CDR3 protein: CAWRNIRGSDTQYF
CDR3 DNA: TGTGCCTGGAGGAATATAAGAGGATCAGATACGCAGTATTTT
J gene: TRBJ2-3
V gene: TRBV30
D gene: .
clone size: .